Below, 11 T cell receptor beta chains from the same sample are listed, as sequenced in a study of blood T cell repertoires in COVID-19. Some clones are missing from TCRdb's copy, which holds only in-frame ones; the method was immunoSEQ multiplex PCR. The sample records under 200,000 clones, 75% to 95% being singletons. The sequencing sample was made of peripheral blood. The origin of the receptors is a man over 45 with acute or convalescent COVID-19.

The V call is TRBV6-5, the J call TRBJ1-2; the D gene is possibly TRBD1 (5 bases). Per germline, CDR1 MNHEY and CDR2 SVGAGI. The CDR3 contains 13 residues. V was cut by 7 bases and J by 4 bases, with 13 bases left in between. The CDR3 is CASTGSGSYGYTF. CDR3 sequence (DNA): TGTGCCAGCACAGGGTCGGGTAGCTATGGCTACACCTTC.

DNA of the CDR3: TGTGCCAGCAGTTTGCGGGGCCAGGAGGAAGCTTTCTTT. Its translation: CASSLRGQEEAFF. The rearrangement uses TRBV27 and TRBJ1-1, with D maybe TRBD1 (5 bases). V was pared by 3 bases and J by 8 bases, with 13 bases between. CDR3 length: 13 amino acids. Germline V CDR1 and CDR2: MNHEY, SMNVEV (reference sequence).

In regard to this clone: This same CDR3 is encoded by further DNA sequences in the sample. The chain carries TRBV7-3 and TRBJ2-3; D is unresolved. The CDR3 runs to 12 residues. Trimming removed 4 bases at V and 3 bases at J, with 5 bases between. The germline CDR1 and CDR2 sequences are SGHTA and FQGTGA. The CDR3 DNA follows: TGTGCCAGCAGCTCGAGTACAGATACGCAGTATTTT. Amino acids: CASSSSTDTQYF.

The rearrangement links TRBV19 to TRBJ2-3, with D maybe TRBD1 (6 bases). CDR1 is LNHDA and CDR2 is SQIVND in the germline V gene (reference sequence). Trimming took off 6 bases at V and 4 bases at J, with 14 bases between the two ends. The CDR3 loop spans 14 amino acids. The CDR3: CASRPQGLADTQYF. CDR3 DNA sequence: TGTGCCAGTAGGCCGCAGGGGTTAGCAGATACGCAGTATTTT.

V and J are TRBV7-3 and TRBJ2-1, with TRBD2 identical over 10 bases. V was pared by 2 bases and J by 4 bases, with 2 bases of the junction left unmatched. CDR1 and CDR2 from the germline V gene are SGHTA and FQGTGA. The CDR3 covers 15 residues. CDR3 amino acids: CASSLLAGDYNEQFF. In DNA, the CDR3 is TGTGCCAGCAGCTTACTAGCGGGGGATTACAATGAGCAGTTCTTC.

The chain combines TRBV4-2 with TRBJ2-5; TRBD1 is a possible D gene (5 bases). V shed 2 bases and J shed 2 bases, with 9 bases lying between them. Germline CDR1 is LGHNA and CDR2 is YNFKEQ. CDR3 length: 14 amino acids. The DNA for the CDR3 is TGTGCCAGCAGCCAAACGACAGCTCAAGAGACCCAGTACTTC. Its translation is CASSQTTAQETQYF.

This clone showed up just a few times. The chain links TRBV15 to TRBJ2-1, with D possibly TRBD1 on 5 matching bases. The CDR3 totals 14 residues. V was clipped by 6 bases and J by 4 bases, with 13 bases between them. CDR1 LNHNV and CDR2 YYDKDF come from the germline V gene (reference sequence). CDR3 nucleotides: TGTGCCACCAGGCAGGTAAGGGGTTACAATGAGCAGTTCTTC. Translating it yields CATRQVRGYNEQFF.

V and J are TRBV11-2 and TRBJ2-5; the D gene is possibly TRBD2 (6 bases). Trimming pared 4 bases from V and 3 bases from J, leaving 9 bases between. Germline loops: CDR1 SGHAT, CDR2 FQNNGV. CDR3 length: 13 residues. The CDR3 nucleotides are TGTGCCAGCAGCTCTGGAGGGAAAGAGACCCAGTACTTC. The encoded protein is CASSSGGKETQYF.

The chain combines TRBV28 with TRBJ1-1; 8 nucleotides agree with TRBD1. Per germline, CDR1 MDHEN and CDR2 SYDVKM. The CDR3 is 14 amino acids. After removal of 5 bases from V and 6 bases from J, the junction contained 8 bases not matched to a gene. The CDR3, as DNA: TGTGCCAGCAGTCCAGGGGGCGGGGGCGCTGAAGCTTTCTTT. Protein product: CASSPGGGGAEAFF. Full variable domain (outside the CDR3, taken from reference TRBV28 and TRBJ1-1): DVKVTQSSRYLVKRTGEKVFLECVQDMDHENMFWYRQDPGLGLRLIYFSYDVKMKEKGDIPEGYSVSREKKERFSLILESASTNQTSMYLCASSPGGGGAEAFFGQGTRLTVV.

The CDR3 protein is CASSESYGAGNTIYF. Written as DNA, the CDR3 is TGTGCCAGCAGCGAATCGTATGGAGCTGGAAACACCATATATTTT. V gene TRBV9 combines with J gene TRBJ1-3; D is unclear. Germline CDR1 reads SGDLS; CDR2 reads YYNGEE. V shed 3 bases and J shed 2 bases, with 12 bases lying between them. This CDR3 contains 15 residues.

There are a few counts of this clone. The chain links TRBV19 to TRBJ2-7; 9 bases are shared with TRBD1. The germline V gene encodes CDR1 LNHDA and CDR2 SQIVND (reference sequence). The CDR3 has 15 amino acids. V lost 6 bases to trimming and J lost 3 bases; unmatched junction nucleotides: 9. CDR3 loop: CASSFRQGGRYEQYF. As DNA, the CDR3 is TGTGCCAGTAGCTTCCGACAGGGGGGACGCTACGAGCAGTACTTC.